The source of this TCR beta chain is a study of OX40 agonist ivuxolimab in advanced cancers. Study-level points and caveats: Averaged across samples, CD8+ T cells carried more expanded clones than CD4+ did. Low normalized clonal expansion also occurred in some nonresponding patients. Expansion of clones was among the lowest in partial responders at 0.1-3.0 mg/kg.

Sequencing used immunoSEQ multiplex PCR; TCRdb keeps in-frame clones, though not all of them. The sample yields 75,000 to 100,000 clones, more than 80% seen once. CDR3 length: 17 amino acids. As for this clone: Its antigen remains unidentified.

This receptor was taken from an adult with an advanced solid tumor such as melanoma, head and neck, liver or kidney cancer. This sample comprised CD4+ or CD8+ T cells sorted from blood, obtained in a trial of the OX40 agonist ivuxolimab. The chain combines TRBV21-1 with TRBJ2-2; TRBD2, as called in the table, went unchecked against the DNA. TRBV21-1 is classified as a pseudogene. The CDR3: CASSKAREELNTGELFF. The CDR3 nucleotides read TGTGCCAGCAGCAAAGCGCGCGAGGAATTGAACACCGGGGAGCTGTTTTTT.